Listed below are T cell receptor beta chains from one sample, sequenced in a study of blood T cell repertoires in COVID-19. Here immunoSEQ multiplex PCR was the method, and the copy in TCRdb shows in-frame clones only, minus some. In the table there are 120,000 to 150,000 clones, 70% to 85% of which are singletons. The sequencing input was PBMCs or T cells enriched from blood (not recorded which). These receptors were taken from a woman aged 18-30 years who had been exposed to COVID-19. Both conserved end residues are part of each CDR3. Each record gives: D gene, clone size, J gene, V gene, CDR3 protein, CDR3 DNA. D genes are given only for firm matches. Only some rows state a clone size, as once, few, many or a class for expanded clones.

D gene: TRBD1
clone size: .
J gene: TRBJ2-5
V gene: TRBV4-1
CDR3 protein: CASSQDQGESQETQYF
CDR3 DNA: TGCGCCAGCAGCCAAGATCAGGGGGAGAGCCAAGAGACCCAGTACTTC

D gene: .
clone size: .
J gene: TRBJ1-2
V gene: TRBV6-5
CDR3 protein: CASSYSTVYGYTF
CDR3 DNA: TGTGCCAGCAGTTACTCGACAGTCTATGGCTACACCTTC

D gene: TRBD1
clone size: .
J gene: TRBJ1-2
V gene: TRBV7-3
CDR3 protein: CASSRRRGRGYTF
CDR3 DNA: TGTGCCAGCAGCCGTCGGAGGGGGCGAGGCTACACCTTC

D gene: .
clone size: .
J gene: TRBJ1-4
V gene: TRBV19
CDR3 protein: CASSIGGQLEKLFF
CDR3 DNA: TGTGCCAGTAGTATAGGAGGGCAGCTTGAAAAACTGTTTTTT

D gene: .
clone size: .
J gene: TRBJ1-2
V gene: TRBV19
CDR3 protein: CASSVGHSTNYGYTF
CDR3 DNA: TGTGCCAGTAGTGTCGGACACAGTACTAACTATGGCTACACCTTC

D gene: .
clone size: few
J gene: TRBJ1-3
V gene: TRBV29-1
CDR3 protein: CSVGTPSSGNTIYF
CDR3 DNA: TGCAGCGTTGGGACACCGAGCTCTGGAAACACCATATATTTT

D gene: .
clone size: .
J gene: TRBJ1-1
V gene: TRBV7-2
CDR3 protein: CASSFEPNTEAFF
CDR3 DNA: TGTGCCAGCAGCTTCGAGCCGAACACTGAAGCTTTCTTT

D gene: TRBD2
clone size: .
J gene: TRBJ2-1
V gene: TRBV7-2
CDR3 protein: CASSLGSGRPSPSEQFF
CDR3 DNA: TGTGCCAGCAGCTTGGGTAGCGGGAGGCCTTCCCCATCCGAGCAGTTCTTC

D gene: .
clone size: .
J gene: TRBJ1-3
V gene: TRBV5-1
CDR3 protein: CASSLSIQGTGNTIYF
CDR3 DNA: TGCGCCAGCAGCTTGTCCATCCAGGGGACTGGAAACACCATATATTTT

D gene: .
clone size: .
J gene: TRBJ1-3
V gene: TRBV6-5
CDR3 protein: CASYGGSGNTIYF
CDR3 DNA: TGTGCCAGTTATGGGGGCTCGGGAAACACCATATATTTT

D gene: TRBD2
clone size: .
J gene: TRBJ2-4
V gene: TRBV14
CDR3 protein: CASSEQGLTIQYF
CDR3 DNA: TGTGCCAGCAGCGAGCAGGGACTAACAATTCAGTACTTC

D gene: TRBD1
clone size: .
J gene: TRBJ2-1
V gene: TRBV6-6
CDR3 protein: CASSPDPQAGQGNNEQFF
CDR3 DNA: TGTGCCAGCAGTCCGGATCCCCAGGCGGGACAGGGGAACAATGAGCAGTTCTTC

D gene: .
clone size: .
J gene: TRBJ1-3
V gene: TRBV11-2
CDR3 protein: CASSLQGFVGNTIYF
CDR3 DNA: TGTGCCAGCAGCTTGCAGGGTTTCGTAGGAAACACCATATATTTT

D gene: .
clone size: .
J gene: TRBJ1-2
V gene: TRBV29-1
CDR3 protein: CSVVGALGYTF
CDR3 DNA: TGCAGCGTTGTGGGAGCGTTGGGCTACACCTTC

D gene: .
clone size: .
J gene: TRBJ2-2
V gene: TRBV29-1
CDR3 protein: CSARGLVANTGELFF
CDR3 DNA: TGCAGCGCCCGAGGGCTTGTCGCGAACACCGGGGAGCTGTTTTTT